The 23 T cell receptor beta chains listed next were all sequenced from one sample in a study of regulatory T cells in long-lasting Graves disease. The authors built TCR beta libraries using iRepertoire HTBI primers and Arm-PCR of CDR3 regions. Via MiXCR, TCRdb re-called the multiplex PCR reads, giving one row per CDR3 protein. The repertoire holds approximately 400,000 distinct CDR3 sequences, with 14% to 15% as singletons. Documented time point: newly diagnosed GD, antithyroid drugs for less than 3 months. Isolated PBMC RNA provided the starting material for the TCR library. This sample also belongs to another study, concerning T cells in Graves' hyperthyroidism and ophthalmopathy.

Sequenced material: peripheral blood mononuclear cells (PBMCs), taken at new diagnosis, from a patient treated with antithyroid drugs. The receptors here all came from a woman aged 40 to 49 with Graves disease.

This clonotype was seen ten or more times. This sequence joins TRBV3-1 and TRBJ2-3; maybe TRBD1 (7 bases). The CDR3 contains 18 residues. V shed 4 bases and J shed 6 bases, with 26 bases lying between them. Germline CDR1 and CDR2: LGHDT and YNNKEL (reference sequence). This chain's CDR3 is CASSPTPFSSVRGDTQYF. CDR3 DNA sequence: TGTGCCAGCAGCCCTACACCCTTCTCTAGCGTCAGGGGGGATACGCAGTATTTT.

The table lists this clonotype with a few counts. The chain joins TRBV6-2 or TRBV6-3 to TRBJ1-1; a possible D gene is TRBD1 (5 bases). V was clipped by 8 bases and J by 4 bases, with 11 bases between them. CDR3 length: 12 residues. The germline CDR1 and CDR2 sequences are MNHEY and SVGEGT. In nucleotides, the CDR3 is TGTGCCAGCCAACGTAGGGGCACTGAAGCTTTCTTT. Protein sequence: CASQRRGTEAFF.

V is TRBV20-1 and J is TRBJ2-7; 10 nucleotides agree with TRBD2. This CDR3 is built from 15 residues. V was clipped by 6 bases and J by 7 bases; unmatched bases: 15. Germline values: CDR1 DFQATT, CDR2 SNEGSKA (reference sequence). CDR3 amino acids: CSASPVGTSVGEQYF. DNA of the CDR3: TGCAGTGCCTCCCCCGTCGGGACTAGCGTAGGGGAGCAGTACTTC.

This clonotype was recorded many times. The chain has TRBV5-1 and TRBJ2-5; possible D gene TRBD1, 5 bases. The CDR3 runs 15 residues. Trimming pared 4 bases from V and 6 bases from J, leaving 19 bases between. Germline V CDR1 and CDR2: SGHRS, YFSETQ. CDR3 loop: CASSQGPDATKTQYF. The CDR3 DNA is TGCGCCAGCAGCCAGGGTCCGGACGCCACCAAGACCCAGTACTTC.

In this sample, this clonotype turned up a few times. V gene TRBV6-1 combines with J gene TRBJ2-5; 8 bases are a match to TRBD1. The assigned J gene may be wrong: the sequence end matches TRBJ2-1 better. This CDR3 has 14 residues. Germline V gives CDR1 MNHNS, CDR2 SASEGT. The CDR3 nucleotides read TGTGCCAGCGGGCGCCCAGGGGGCGTAGGTGAGCAGTTCTTC. Its translation is CASGRPGGVGEQFF.

Concerning this clonotype itself: This may be a read error, as it is one base from a much larger clone. A read error is likely, as this CDR3 ends without the conserved phenylalanine or tryptophan. The rearrangement uses TRBV6-1 and TRBJ1-5; D is undetermined. The germline V gene has CDR1 MNHNS and CDR2 SASEGT. Trimming left V 2 bases short and J 2 bases short, with 10 bases between. The CDR3 consists of 15 residues. The CDR3 region has the DNA TGTGCCAGCAGTGAATGGGGAACGGGCAATCAGCCCCAGCATTCT. Its protein product is CASSEWGTGNQPQHS.

This clonotype was counted at least ten times. The V call is TRBV20-1, the J call TRBJ1-4; D perhaps matches TRBD1 (5 bases). This CDR3 has 12 residues. Trimming pared 4 bases from V and 7 bases from J, leaving 10 bases between. Germline V gene lookup returns CDR1 DFQATT and CDR2 SNEGSKA (reference sequence). DNA of the CDR3: TGCAGTGCTATGCAGGGAGGTGAAAAACTGTTTTTT. It encodes CSAMQGGEKLFF.

Ten or more counts support this clonotype. The genes are TRBV7-3 and TRBJ2-7, with TRBD2 identical over 7 bases. V gave up 0 bases and J gave up 1 base; unmatched junction bases: 3. There are 15 residues in the CDR3. Germline V CDR1 and CDR2: SGHTA, FQGTGA. CDR3 sequence (DNA): TGTGCCAGCAGCTTAACCCTAGCGGATTCCTACGAGCAGTACTTC. Amino acids: CASSLTLADSYEQYF.

This clonotype was observed many times. This rearrangement joins TRBV12-3 or TRBV12-4 to TRBJ2-5, with TRBD2 matching over 8 bases. V shed 7 bases and J 4 bases; nucleotides not matched to a gene: 11. The CDR3 is 15 amino acids. CDR3 sequence: CASTGRGGVGETQYF. CDR3 in DNA: TGTGCCAGCACCGGGAGGGGGGGCGTTGGAGAGACCCAGTACTTC.

This chain uses TRBV5-1 with TRBJ1-4; tentative D call: TRBD1 (5 bases). The CDR3 covers 14 residues. V was trimmed by 7 bases and J by 4 bases, leaving 14 bases between them. Germline assignment: CDR1 SGHRS and CDR2 YFSETQ. The DNA of the CDR3 is TGCGCCAGCGGCGACCGGGACCTTAATGAAAAACTGTTTTTT. It specifies CASGDRDLNEKLFF. The full variable domain, with the rest looked up from reference TRBV5-1 and TRBJ1-4, is KAGVTQTPRYLIKTRGQQVTLSCSPISGHRSVSWYQQTPGQGLQFLFEYFSETQRNKGNFPGRFSGRQFSNSRSEMNVSTLELGDSALYLCASGDRDLNEKLFFGSGTQLSVL.

This clonotype came up a few times. The J gene is TRBJ2-1, the V gene TRBV5-1, with D possibly matching TRBD1 (6 bases). V lost 5 bases and J lost 1, with 13 bases in between. The germline CDR1 and CDR2 sequences are SGHRS and YFSETQ. This CDR3 spans 15 amino acids. CDR3 protein: CASSLPQGSYNEQFF. CDR3 in DNA: TGCGCCAGCAGTTTACCGCAGGGGTCCTACAATGAGCAGTTCTTC.

This clonotype was found many times. This chain links TRBV2 with TRBJ2-2, with unresolved D. Germline CDR1 SNHLY, CDR2 FYNNEI. The ends were cut back, 8 bases at V and 3 bases at J, with 10 bases in the middle. The CDR3 is 13 amino acids. CDR3 nucleotide sequence: TGTGCCAGCTTCCCTGGGGACACCGGGGAGCTGTTTTTT. Its protein is CASFPGDTGELFF.

With regard to this clonotype: A read error is likely here: a far larger clone is one base away. This chain links TRBV5-1 with TRBJ2-7; D is undetermined. CDR3 length: 13 amino acids. Germline CDR1 SGHRS, CDR2 YFSETQ. V was shortened by 1 base and J by 7 bases, with 12 bases between the two germline ends. CDR3 sequence (DNA): TGCGCCAGCAGCTTGTCCTACAACAATGAGCAGTACTTC. Its translation is CASSLSYNNEQYF. Full variable domain (outside the CDR3, taken from reference TRBV5-1 and TRBJ2-7): KAGVTQTPRYLIKTRGQQVTLSCSPISGHRSVSWYQQTPGQGLQFLFEYFSETQRNKGNFPGRFSGRQFSNSRSEMNVSTLELGDSALYLCASSLSYNNEQYFGPGTRLTVT.

This clonotype was counted ten times or more. The chain links TRBV12-5 to TRBJ2-1, with D perhaps matching TRBD1 or TRBD2 (7 bases each). V lost 6 bases to trimming and J lost 4 bases, with 25 bases between them. Germline assignment: CDR1 LGHNT and CDR2 FRNRAP. This CDR3 spans 18 amino acids. The CDR3 DNA reads as TGTGCTAGTGGCCCTCCTAGGGGGAGGGGGCACTTGTACAATGAGCAGTTCTTC. Translating it yields CASGPPRGRGHLYNEQFF.

This clonotype was counted at least ten times. This chain joins TRBV7-8 and TRBJ2-4, with D hard to call. From germline, CDR1 is SGHVS and CDR2 FQNEAQ. The V end was cut by 10 bases, the J end by 6 bases, with 16 bases between. The CDR3 is 13 residues long. The CDR3 DNA reads TGTGCCACCAATGAACCAGGCGGAAACATTCAGTACTTC. It specifies CATNEPGGNIQYF.

As concerns this clonotype: A far more abundant clone sits one base away, making this likely a read error. V gene TRBV13 combines with J gene TRBJ2-5; 8 bases fit TRBD2. Germline V CDR1 and CDR2: PRHDT, FYEKMQ (reference sequence). CDR3 length: 16 amino acids. CDR3 sequence (DNA): TGTGCCAGCAGCTGGCCGGGTCGAGCGGGAGAAGAGGCCCAGTACTTC. Translated: CASSWPGRAGEEAQYF.

The chain carries TRBV7-6 and TRBJ1-2; 10 nucleotides agree with TRBD1. The junction had 10 bases not matched to a gene; V was cut back by 5 bases and J by 7 bases. Germline V gives CDR1 SGHVS, CDR2 FNYEAQ. The length of the CDR3 is 15 residues. CDR3 DNA sequence: TGTGCCAGCAGCCCGGGGACAGGGGCCCTCCTTGGCTACACCTTC. Its protein is CASSPGTGALLGYTF.

This rearrangement joins TRBV4-1 to TRBJ2-1; D gene unclear. The CDR3 runs 16 residues. Germline values: CDR1 MGHRA, CDR2 YSYEKL. Trimming left V 2 bases short and J 0 bases short, with 11 bases between. CDR3 DNA sequence: TGCGCCAGCAGCCAAAATAGGATGAGCTCCTACAATGAGCAGTTCTTC. This gives the protein CASSQNRMSSYNEQFF.

This clonotype came up many times. V usage is TRBV12-3 or TRBV12-4 and J usage is TRBJ1-1, with D hard to call. The CDR3 consists of 14 residues. Trimming took 8 bases from V and 0 from J, leaving 13 bases between them. The CDR3 spells CASSPTVMNTEAFF. The DNA of the CDR3 is TGTGCCAGCTCACCAACAGTAATGAACACTGAAGCTTTCTTT.

This clonotype was counted many times. J is TRBJ1-2 and V is TRBV27; 8 nucleotides line up with TRBD1. The V segment lost 6 bases and the J segment 1 base; nucleotides outside the gene matches: 19. This CDR3 region has 19 residues. Germline CDR1 MNHEY, CDR2 SMNVEV (reference sequence). CDR3 sequence (DNA): TGTGCCAGCAGACTGCGGCACCCTAACAGGGGGGGATTTAACTATGGCTACACCTTC. It yields the protein CASRLRHPNRGGFNYGYTF.

This clonotype was observed many times. V and J are TRBV11-2 and TRBJ1-2, with unresolved D. This CDR3 has 16 residues. Germline V gives CDR1 SGHAT, CDR2 FQNNGV. Trimming pared 7 bases from V and 4 bases from J, leaving 22 bases between. The CDR3 is CASKNPYRRGGYGYTF. The CDR3, as DNA: TGTGCCAGCAAAAACCCCTACCGGCGGGGAGGCTATGGCTACACCTTC.

This chain joins TRBV5-1 and TRBJ1-6; 9 bases match TRBD1. CDR1 and CDR2 from the germline V gene are SGHRS and YFSETQ. CDR3 length: 16 amino acids. V dropped 6 bases and J dropped 7; count of bases not matched to a gene: 11. Written as DNA, the CDR3 is TGCGCCAGCACACCGGGACAGGGTCCTGGGAATTCACCCCTCCACTTT. Protein product: CASTPGQGPGNSPLHF.

This clonotype has ten or more counts. The rearrangement links TRBV6-1 to TRBJ2-1, with 9 bases fitting TRBD2. CDR1 MNHNS and CDR2 SASEGT come from the germline V gene. The CDR3 is 13 amino acids. After removal of 6 bases from V and 8 bases from J, the junction contained 5 bases not matched to a gene. CDR3 amino acids: CASRAGGTDEQFF. CDR3 nucleotides: TGTGCCAGCAGGGCGGGAGGGACTGATGAGCAGTTCTTC.